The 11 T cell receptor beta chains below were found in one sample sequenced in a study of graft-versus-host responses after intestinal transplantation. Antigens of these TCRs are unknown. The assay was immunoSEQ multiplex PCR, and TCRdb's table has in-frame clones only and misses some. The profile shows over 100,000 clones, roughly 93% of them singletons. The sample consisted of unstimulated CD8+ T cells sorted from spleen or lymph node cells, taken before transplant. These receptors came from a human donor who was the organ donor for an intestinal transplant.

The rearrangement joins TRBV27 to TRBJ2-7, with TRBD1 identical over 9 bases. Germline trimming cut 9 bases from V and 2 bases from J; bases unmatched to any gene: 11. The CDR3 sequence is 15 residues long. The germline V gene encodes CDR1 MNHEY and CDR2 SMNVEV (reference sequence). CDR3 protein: CASHPGTGIAYEQYF. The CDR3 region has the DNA TGTGCCAGTCACCCCGGGACAGGGATCGCCTACGAGCAGTACTTC.

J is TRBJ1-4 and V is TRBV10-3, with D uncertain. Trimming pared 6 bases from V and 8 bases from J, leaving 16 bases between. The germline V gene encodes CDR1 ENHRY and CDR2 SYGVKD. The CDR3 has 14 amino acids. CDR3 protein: CAIRSDSMDEKLFF. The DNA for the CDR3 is TGTGCCATCAGGTCCGATTCCATGGACGAAAAACTGTTTTTT.

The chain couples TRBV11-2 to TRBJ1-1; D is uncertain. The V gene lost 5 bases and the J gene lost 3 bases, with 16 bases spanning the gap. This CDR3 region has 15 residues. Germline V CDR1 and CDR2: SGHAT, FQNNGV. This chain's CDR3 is CASSRAQEGYTEAFF. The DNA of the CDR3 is TGTGCCAGCAGCCGGGCCCAGGAGGGTTACACTGAAGCTTTCTTT.

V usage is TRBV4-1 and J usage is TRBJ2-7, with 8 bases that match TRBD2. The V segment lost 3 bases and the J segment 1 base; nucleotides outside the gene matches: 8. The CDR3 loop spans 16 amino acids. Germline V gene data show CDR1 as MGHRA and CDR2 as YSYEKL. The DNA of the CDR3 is TGCGCCAGCAGCCAGCTCGGACTAGCTGGTTCCTACGAGCAGTACTTC. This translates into CASSQLGLAGSYEQYF.

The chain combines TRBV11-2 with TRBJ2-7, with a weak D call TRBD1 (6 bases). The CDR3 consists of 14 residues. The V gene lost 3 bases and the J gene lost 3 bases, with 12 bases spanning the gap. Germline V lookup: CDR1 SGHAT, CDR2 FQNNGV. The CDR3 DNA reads TGTGCCAGCAGCTTCCAGGGGCGCTACTACGAGCAGTACTTC. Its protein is CASSFQGRYYEQYF. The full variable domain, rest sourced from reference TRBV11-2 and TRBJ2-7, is EAGVAQSPRYKIIEKRQSVAFWCNPISGHATLYWYQQILGQGPKLLIQFQNNGVVDDSQLPKDRFSAERLKGVDSTLKIQPAKLEDSAVYLCASSFQGRYYEQYFGPGTRLTVT.

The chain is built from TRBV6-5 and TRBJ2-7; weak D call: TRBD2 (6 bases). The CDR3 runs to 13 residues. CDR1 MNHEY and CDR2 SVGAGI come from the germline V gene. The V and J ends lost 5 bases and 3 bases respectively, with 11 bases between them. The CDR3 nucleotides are TGTGCCAGCAGTGAAGGAGGGGTCTACGAGCAGTACTTC. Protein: CASSEGGVYEQYF.

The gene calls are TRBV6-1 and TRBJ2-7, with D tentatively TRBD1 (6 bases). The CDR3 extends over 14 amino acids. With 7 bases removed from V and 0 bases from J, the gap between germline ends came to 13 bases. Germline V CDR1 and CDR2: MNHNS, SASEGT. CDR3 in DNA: TGTGCCAGCACATCCAACAGGGCCTCCTACGAGCAGTACTTC. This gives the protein CASTSNRASYEQYF.

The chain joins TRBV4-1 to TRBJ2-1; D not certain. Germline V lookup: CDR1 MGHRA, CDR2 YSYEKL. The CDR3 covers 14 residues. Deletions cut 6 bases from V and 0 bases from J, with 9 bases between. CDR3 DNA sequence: TGCGCCAGCAGTATCGTTCGCTCCTACAATGAGCAGTTCTTC. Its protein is CASSIVRSYNEQFF.

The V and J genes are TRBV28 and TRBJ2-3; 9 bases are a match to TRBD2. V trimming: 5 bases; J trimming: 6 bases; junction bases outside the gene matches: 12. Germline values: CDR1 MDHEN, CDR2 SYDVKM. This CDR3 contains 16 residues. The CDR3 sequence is CASSPLAGGMADTQYF. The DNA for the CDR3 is TGTGCCAGCAGTCCACTAGCGGGCGGAATGGCGGATACGCAGTATTTT.

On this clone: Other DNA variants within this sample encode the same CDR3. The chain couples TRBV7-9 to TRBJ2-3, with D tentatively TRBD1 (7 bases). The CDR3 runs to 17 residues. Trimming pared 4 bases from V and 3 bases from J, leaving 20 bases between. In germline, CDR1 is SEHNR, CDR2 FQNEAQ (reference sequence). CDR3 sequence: CASSSGRQGTTTDTQYF. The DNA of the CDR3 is TGTGCCAGCAGCTCCGGGAGACAGGGAACCACGACAGATACGCAGTATTTT.

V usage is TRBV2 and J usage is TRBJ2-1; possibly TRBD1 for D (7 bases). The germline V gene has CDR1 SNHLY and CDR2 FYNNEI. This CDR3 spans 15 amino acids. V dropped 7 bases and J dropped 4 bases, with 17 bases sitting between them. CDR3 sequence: CASNSGAGGYNEQFF. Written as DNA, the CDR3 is TGTGCCAGCAACTCCGGGGCAGGGGGGTACAATGAGCAGTTCTTC.